Listed below are T cell receptor beta chains from one sample, sequenced in a study of T cell repertoires in cytomegalovirus infection. Their target antigens are unknown. TCRdb fed the reads into MiXCR, producing one record per CDR3 protein. There are a few hundred thousand distinct CDR3 sequences in the sample; roughly 46% occur only once, and about 39% lies in the top ten. The source was cultured PBMCs, collected from culture after CMV antigen stimulation. Receptor source: a human donor in good health (CMV status not recorded). Some clones in this sample may be carry-over from other donors' samples. Both conserved end residues are part of each CDR3. D genes are given only for firm matches. Some rows have no size entry. The others give once, few or many, or a class for an expanded clone.

J gene: TRBJ2-5
clone size: -
V gene: TRBV15
D gene: TRBD2
CDR3 length: 15
CDR3 DNA: TGTGCCACCAGCAGATTTAGCGGGGGCCAAGAGACCCAGTACTTC
CDR3 protein: CATSRFSGGQETQYF

J gene: TRBJ2-5
clone size: -
V gene: TRBV11-2
D gene: -
CDR3 length: 15
CDR3 DNA: TGTGCCAGCAGCTTAGCACGGAACCTCCAAGAGACCCAGTACTTC
CDR3 protein: CASSLARNLQETQYF

J gene: TRBJ2-7
clone size: few
V gene: TRBV7-9
D gene: -
CDR3 length: 12
CDR3 DNA: TGTGCCAGCAGTTGGACTCAATACGAGCAGTACTTC
CDR3 protein: CASSWTQYEQYF

J gene: TRBJ2-5
clone size: -
V gene: TRBV29-1
D gene: -
CDR3 length: 17
CDR3 DNA: TGCAGCGTTGAAGATGCTAAAGGACAGTACCCGGGGGAGACCCAGTACTTC
CDR3 protein: CSVEDAKGQYPGETQYF

J gene: TRBJ2-3
clone size: -
V gene: TRBV10-3
D gene: -
CDR3 length: 12
CDR3 DNA: TGTGCCACAGCGCAAAGCACAGATACGCAGTATTTT
CDR3 protein: CATAQSTDTQYF

J gene: TRBJ2-1
clone size: -
V gene: TRBV7-2
D gene: -
CDR3 length: 13
CDR3 DNA: TGTGCCAGCAGACCCCCCACCCCGGTTTTGGGGTTCTTC
CDR3 protein: CASRPPTPVLGFF

J gene: TRBJ2-3
clone size: few
V gene: TRBV7-6
D gene: TRBD2
CDR3 length: 16
CDR3 DNA: TGTGCCAGCAGCTTAGCTCTCAGCGGGACCTCAGATACGCAGTATTTT
CDR3 protein: CASSLALSGTSDTQYF

J gene: TRBJ2-3
clone size: -
V gene: TRBV7-4
D gene: TRBD1
CDR3 length: 12
CDR3 DNA: TGTGCCAGCAGTTATCCGGACAGGGGTCTGGATTTT
CDR3 protein: CASSYPDRGLDF

J gene: TRBJ1-5
clone size: -
V gene: TRBV12-3/TRBV12-4
D gene: -
CDR3 length: 16
CDR3 DNA: TGTGCCAGCAGTTTTGGCCAGGCGGATAGCAATCAGCCCCAGCATTTT
CDR3 protein: CASSFGQADSNQPQHF

J gene: TRBJ2-6
clone size: few
V gene: TRBV6-2/TRBV6-3
D gene: -
CDR3 length: 17
CDR3 DNA: TGTGCCAGCAGTTCGGGCAGGGCCCATCCTGGGGCCAACGTCCTGACTTTC
CDR3 protein: CASSSGRAHPGANVLTF

J gene: TRBJ1-1
clone size: -
V gene: TRBV7-2
D gene: -
CDR3 length: 17
CDR3 DNA: TGTGCCAGCAGCTCCACCCGCTTGACCCCGGGTAAAGCTGAAGCTTTCTTT
CDR3 protein: CASSSTRLTPGKAEAFF

J gene: TRBJ2-4
clone size: -
V gene: TRBV5-6
D gene: -
CDR3 length: 14
CDR3 DNA: TGTGCCAGCAGCTTTGGCATAGCCAAAAACATTCAGTACTTC
CDR3 protein: CASSFGIAKNIQYF